This T cell receptor beta chain was documented in a study of OX40 agonist ivuxolimab in advanced cancers. With V trimmed by 0 bases and J by 1 base, 6 bases remained unmatched. From germline, CDR1 is SGDLS and CDR2 YYNGEE. CDR3 size: 17 residues. This table comes from immunoSEQ multiplex PCR, and its TCRdb copy is limited to in-frame clones, with some not included. The sample holds roughly 48,000 clones, 80% to 90% seen once. This specimen consisted of CD4+ or CD8+ T cells sorted from blood, obtained in a trial of the OX40 agonist ivuxolimab. This TCR was sampled from an adult with an advanced solid tumor such as melanoma, head and neck, liver or kidney cancer. The chain joins TRBV9 to TRBJ2-2; 7 bases line up with TRBD2. As DNA, the CDR3 is TGTGCCAGCAGCGTAGAAGGTGGCGGGGGGAACACCGGGGAGCTGTTTTTT. Protein product: CASSVEGGGGNTGELFF.